This T cell receptor beta chain was observed in a study of tumor and adjacent non-tumor tissue in lung cancer. Looking at the study overall: Stage I to III disease affected roughly ten men and several women aged roughly 31 to 76.

Germline V gene lookup returns CDR1 SGHAT and CDR2 FQNNGV. This CDR3 region has 11 residues. Trimming shortened V by 3 bases and J by 13 bases, and 9 bases separated the two germline ends. Comments on this clonotype: What it recognizes is unknown.

Three rounds of nested PCR, following a modified ARM-PCR protocol, produced the TCRbeta library. TCRdb fed the multiplex PCR reads into MiXCR, producing one record per CDR3 protein. The sample gives 120,000 or so distinct CDR3 sequences, about 66% of which show up once; about 13% is in the top ten. The template was RNA from unsorted bulk tissue. Notes on the study in general: Significantly higher TCR diversity was found in tumor than normal lung. Higher tumor TCR diversity was associated with shorter survival.

The sequencing input was lung tumor tissue. The rearrangement uses TRBV11-2 and TRBJ1-4; D is ambiguous. The receptor's source is a man aged 25-45 years with non-small cell lung cancer. The CDR3 sequence is CASSLEEGLFF. Here the CDR3 DNA reads TGTGCCAGCAGCTTGGAAGAAGGACTGTTTTTT.